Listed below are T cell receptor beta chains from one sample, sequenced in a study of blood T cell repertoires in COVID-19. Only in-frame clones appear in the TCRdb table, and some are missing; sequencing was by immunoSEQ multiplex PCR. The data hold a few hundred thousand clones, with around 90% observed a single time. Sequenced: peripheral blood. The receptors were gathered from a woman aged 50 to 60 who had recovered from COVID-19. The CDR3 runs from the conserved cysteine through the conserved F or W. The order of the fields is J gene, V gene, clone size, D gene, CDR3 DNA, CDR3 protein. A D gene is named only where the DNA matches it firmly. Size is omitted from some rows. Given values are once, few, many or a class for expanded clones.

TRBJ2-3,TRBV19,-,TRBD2,TGTGCCAGTAGTATAGATTTCGGAGCGGTCCAGCGGGAGTTAGATACGCAGTATTTT,CASSIDFGAVQRELDTQYF
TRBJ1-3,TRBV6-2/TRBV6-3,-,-,TGTGCCAGCAGTCCCGCCAGAAGAAACACCATATATTTT,CASSPARRNTIYF
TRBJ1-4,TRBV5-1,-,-,TGCGCCAGCAGCTTCCAAGGGGCTGCTAATGAAAAACTGTTTTTT,CASSFQGAANEKLFF
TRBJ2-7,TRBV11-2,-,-,TGTGCCAGCAGCTTAGCGGCAGGCGACATTGAGAACTACGAGCAGTACTTC,CASSLAAGDIENYEQYF
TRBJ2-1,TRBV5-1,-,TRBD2,TGCGCCAGCTCGGGACTAGCGGCCGGTGAGCAGTTCTTC,CASSGLAAGEQFF
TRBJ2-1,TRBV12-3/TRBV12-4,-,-,TGTGCCAGCAGTATAAGTCGGTACAATGAGCAGTTCTTC,CASSISRYNEQFF
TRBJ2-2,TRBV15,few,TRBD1,TGTGCCACCAGCAGGGACAGGGAAGCCGGGGAGCTGTTTTTT,CATSRDREAGELFF
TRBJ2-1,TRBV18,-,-,TGTGCCAGCTCGCTAGCGGAGGGGGATAATGAGCAGTTCTTC,CASSLAEGDNEQFF
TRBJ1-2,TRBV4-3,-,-,TGCGCCAGCAGCCAGGGGCACCAGTTAGACTATGGCTACACCTTC,CASSQGHQLDYGYTF
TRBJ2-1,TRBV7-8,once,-,TGTGCCAGCAGCTTTCCGGGGGAGTTGTACAATGAGCAGTTCTTC,CASSFPGELYNEQFF
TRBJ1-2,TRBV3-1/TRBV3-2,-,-,TGTGCCAGCAGCCACAGATCTTTCTATGGCTACACCTTC,CASSHRSFYGYTF
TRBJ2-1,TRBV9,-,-,TGTGCCAGCAGCGTAGAGGGCCGATCGAGGGATGAGCAGTTCTTC,CASSVEGRSRDEQFF
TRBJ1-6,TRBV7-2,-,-,TGTGCCAGCAGCTTAAGGGGTTCGAATTCACCCCTCCACTTT,CASSLRGSNSPLHF
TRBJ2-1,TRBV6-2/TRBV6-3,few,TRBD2,TGTGCCAGCAGTAAATTAGCGGGAGGGCCCACCTACAATGAGCAGTTCTTC,CASSKLAGGPTYNEQFF
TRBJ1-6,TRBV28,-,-,TGTGCCAGCAGTTTATTCGGTTCACCCCTCCACTTT,CASSLFGSPLHF
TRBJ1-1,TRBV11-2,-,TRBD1,TGTGCCAGCAGCTTAGATCCAGGGGGCACTGAAGCTTTCTTT,CASSLDPGGTEAFF
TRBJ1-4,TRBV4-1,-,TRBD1,TGCGCCAGCAGACCCGGACAGGGAGCAACTAATGAAAAACTGTTTTTT,CASRPGQGATNEKLFF
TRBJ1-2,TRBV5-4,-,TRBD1,TGTGCCAGCAGTCCGACAGGGGGGGGCTATGGCTACACCTTC,CASSPTGGGYGYTF
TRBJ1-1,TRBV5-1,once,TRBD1,TGCGCCAGCAGTTTTACAGGGGTTGGTGACACTGAAGCTTTCTTT,CASSFTGVGDTEAFF
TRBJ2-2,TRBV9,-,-,TGTGCCAGCTCCAACCCCCGAGAATCGGGCACCGGGGAGCTGTTTTTT,CASSNPRESGTGELFF
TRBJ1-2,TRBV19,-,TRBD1,TGTGCCAGTAGTATAGTCGGACAGGGAATGGATGGCTACACCTTC,CASSIVGQGMDGYTF
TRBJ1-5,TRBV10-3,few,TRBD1,TGTGCCATCAGTGGGACAGGGGGACAACAGCCCCAGCATTTT,CAISGTGGQQPQHF
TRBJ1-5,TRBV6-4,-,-,TGTGCCAGCAGTGACTCCAGGGTTATGAGCAATCAGCCCCAGCATTTT,CASSDSRVMSNQPQHF
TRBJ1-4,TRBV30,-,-,TGTGCCTGGACTCTTGGGGGGGGTCCTAGGGAAAAACTGTTTTTT,CAWTLGGGPREKLFF
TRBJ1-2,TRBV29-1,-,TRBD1,TGCAGCGTTGAAATCAGGGACAGGGGGTTCTATGGCTACACCTTC,CSVEIRDRGFYGYTF
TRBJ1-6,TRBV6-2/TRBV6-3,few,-,TGTGCCAGCAGTTGGGCAGCTTCACCCCTCCACTTT,CASSWAASPLHF